Below, 5 T cell receptor beta chains from the same sample are listed, as sequenced in a study of T cell responses to AZD1222 COVID-19 vaccine. Measured with immunoSEQ multiplex PCR; TCRdb has only the in-frame clones, and not every one. The repertoire includes roughly 100,000 clones, nearly 90% of them detected once, and approximately 2.9% sits in the top ten. The sequences come from peripheral blood, collected on day 0 of AZD1222 vaccination. The source is an adult in good health.

This clone has just one count. V is TRBV7-2 and J is TRBJ2-1, with D perhaps matching TRBD1 (6 bases). The ends were cut back, 7 bases at V and 6 bases at J, with 16 bases in the middle. Looked up from germline, CDR1 is SGHTA and CDR2 is FQGNSA. This CDR3 has 14 residues. DNA for the CDR3: TGTGCCAGCACCCTTATGGACAGTTCCAATGAGCAGTTCTTC. Amino acids: CASTLMDSSNEQFF.

V gene TRBV5-6 combines with J gene TRBJ2-3; D remains unclear. This CDR3 has 11 residues. CDR1 is SGHDT, CDR2 YYEEEE, per germline. V was shortened by 5 bases and J by 9 bases, with 10 bases between the two germline ends. DNA for the CDR3: TGTGCCAGCAGTATAACCACCACGCAGTATTTT. This translates into CASSITTTQYF.

The chain combines TRBV9 with TRBJ2-3; D possibly corresponds to TRBD2 (5 bases). The germline V and J ends were trimmed by 0 bases and 0 bases, with 8 bases remaining between them. Germline V CDR1 and CDR2: SGDLS, YYNGEE. This CDR3 comprises 15 residues. CDR3 sequence: CASSVAGMSTDTQYF. In nucleotides, the CDR3 is TGTGCCAGCAGCGTAGCGGGGATGAGCACAGATACGCAGTATTTT.

This chain connects TRBV19 to TRBJ2-3, with 8 bases identical to TRBD2. This CDR3 is built from 16 residues. Germline V gene data show CDR1 as LNHDA and CDR2 as SQIVND (reference sequence). V gave up 3 bases and J gave up 2 bases; unmatched junction bases: 7. CDR3 nucleotides: TGTGCCAGTAGTATTGGAGGCGGGGGGCCCACAGATACGCAGTATTTT. Its protein is CASSIGGGGPTDTQYF.

This chain links TRBV7-3 with TRBJ2-1; TRBD2 agrees at 11 bases. This CDR3 comprises 16 residues. J was trimmed by 3 bases and V by 5 bases; bases with no gene match: 6. Germline CDR1 and CDR2: SGHTA and FQGTGA. CDR3 nucleotides: TGTGCCAGCAGCCCGGGGACTAGCGGAAGCTACAATGAGCAGTTCTTC. It is translated as CASSPGTSGSYNEQFF.